Following are 10 T cell receptor beta chains from one sample sequenced in a study of T cell repertoires in ileal Crohn's disease. The method was immunoSEQ multiplex PCR; TCRdb's version includes in-frame clones alone and lacks a portion of them. Of more than 11,000 clones listed, around 79% are singletons. The sample was ileal tissue. The source is an adult with Crohn's disease.

The genes are TRBV6-5 and TRBJ1-1; D not certain. CDR1 and CDR2 from the germline V gene are MNHEY and SVGAGI. Trimming left V 5 bases short and J 1 base short, with 5 bases between. The CDR3 spans 12 residues. The CDR3 bases are TGTGCCAGCAGTCCAAAGAACACTGAAGCTTTCTTT. It translates to CASSPKNTEAFF.

V and J are TRBV6-1 and TRBJ2-1, with TRBD2 matching 9 bases. The CDR3 loop spans 14 amino acids. The germline CDR1 and CDR2 sequences are MNHNS and SASEGT. J gave up 4 bases and V 7 bases, and 5 bases lay outside the gene matches. The CDR3 is CASILTSGYNEQFF. The CDR3 DNA reads as TGTGCCAGCATACTGACTAGCGGTTACAATGAGCAGTTCTTC.

V gene TRBV29-1 combines with J gene TRBJ2-5, with 10 bases identical to TRBD2. Trimming at V came to 4 bases and at J to 5 bases, leaving 4 bases not matched to a gene. Germline V gives CDR1 SQVTM, CDR2 ANQGSEA. The CDR3 has 13 residues. Here the CDR3 DNA reads TGCAGCGTTGGTAGCGGGGGGCGGGAGACCCAGTACTTC. Residues: CSVGSGGRETQYF.

The V and J genes are TRBV5-6 and TRBJ2-5; 9 positions agree with TRBD2. The CDR3 has 17 amino acids. V dropped 0 bases and J dropped 1; count of bases not matched to a gene: 7. Germline CDR1 SGHDT, CDR2 YYEEEE. CDR3 region: CASSLVAGASPQETQYF. The DNA for the CDR3 is TGTGCCAGCAGCTTGGTAGCGGGGGCCTCTCCCCAAGAGACCCAGTACTTC.

This chain links TRBV2 with TRBJ2-7; 11 nucleotides align to TRBD1. The germline V gene encodes CDR1 SNHLY and CDR2 FYNNEI. Germline trimming cut 4 bases from V and 5 bases from J; bases unmatched to any gene: 7. The CDR3 covers 15 residues. The CDR3 reads CASSASGQGADEQYF. The CDR3 bases are TGTGCCAGCAGTGCCTCCGGACAGGGGGCTGACGAGCAGTACTTC.

This clone has just a few counts. This rearrangement joins TRBV7-2 to TRBJ2-1; no firm D call. The germline V gene has CDR1 SGHTA and CDR2 FQGNSA. Trimming took off 1 base at V and 2 bases at J, with 9 bases between the two ends. The CDR3 contains 15 residues. This CDR3 reads CASSLVVAAYNEQFF. The CDR3, as DNA: TGTGCCAGCAGCTTAGTTGTAGCAGCCTACAATGAGCAGTTCTTC.

The rearrangement uses TRBV11-3 and TRBJ1-3, with unresolved D. Germline values: CDR1 SGHNT, CDR2 YENEEA. CDR3 size: 13 residues. V was trimmed by 4 bases and J by 0 bases, leaving 4 bases between them. CDR3 coding DNA: TGTGCCAGCAGCTCGGGCTCTGGAAACACCATATATTTT. This gives the protein CASSSGSGNTIYF.

The chain uses TRBV6-1 and TRBJ2-7; no firm D call. CDR3 size: 14 residues. V lost 1 base to trimming and J lost 3 bases, with 10 bases between them. The V gene's germline CDR1 is MNHNS and CDR2 SASEGT. CDR3 in amino acids: CASSEGRAYYEQYF. CDR3 bases: TGTGCCAGCAGTGAAGGGAGAGCTTACTACGAGCAGTACTTC.

This chain connects TRBV2 to TRBJ2-5, with a weak D call TRBD2 (7 bases). V was trimmed by 5 bases and J by 5 bases, leaving 15 bases between them. The CDR3 runs 14 residues. Per the germline V gene, CDR1 is SNHLY and CDR2 is FYNNEI. The CDR3 region is CASSYGGARETQYF. The CDR3 region has the DNA TGTGCCAGCAGTTATGGGGGGGCTCGGGAGACCCAGTACTTC.

This rearrangement joins TRBV7-2 to TRBJ2-7; 10 positions match TRBD2. The V and J ends lost 2 bases and 4 bases, in that order; junction bases with no gene match: 8. The CDR3 covers 16 residues. The germline V gene has CDR1 SGHTA and CDR2 FQGNSA. In nucleotides, the CDR3 is TGTGCCAGCAGCTTACTTCGAGCGGGGGGGAGATACGAGCAGTACTTC. It specifies CASSLLRAGGRYEQYF.